A selection of T cell receptor beta chains follows, all from one sample in a study of blood T cell repertoires in COVID-19. Some clones are missing from TCRdb's copy, which holds only in-frame ones; the method was immunoSEQ multiplex PCR. The sample consists of about 93,000 clones, less than 90% of them appearing once. The material sequenced was peripheral blood. These receptors were taken from a woman aged 80 or over with acute or convalescent COVID-19. Each CDR3 is given with its conserved first and last residue. Each record gives: J gene, clone size, V gene, D gene, CDR3 protein. D genes are given only for firm matches. Clone size, where shown, is once, few, many, or a class for clones that have expanded.

J gene: TRBJ2-1; clone size: NA; V gene: TRBV10-1; D gene: TRBD2; CDR3 protein: CASSVAGGIEQFF
J gene: TRBJ1-1; clone size: NA; V gene: TRBV7-3; D gene: TRBD1; CDR3 protein: CASSRGQGFKAFF
J gene: TRBJ2-2; clone size: NA; V gene: TRBV10-3; D gene: TRBD2; CDR3 protein: CAIRASGGANTGELFF
J gene: TRBJ1-5; clone size: NA; V gene: TRBV27; D gene: TRBD1; CDR3 protein: CASSPQRGTGPYSNQPQHF
J gene: TRBJ2-1; clone size: NA; V gene: TRBV3-1/TRBV3-2; D gene: NA; CDR3 protein: CASSHRDTYNEQFF
J gene: TRBJ2-7; clone size: few; V gene: TRBV10-3; D gene: TRBD2; CDR3 protein: CAISGGLAGDEQYF
J gene: TRBJ1-2; clone size: NA; V gene: TRBV19; D gene: TRBD1; CDR3 protein: CACTGQGARGYTF
J gene: TRBJ1-1; clone size: NA; V gene: TRBV12-5; D gene: NA; CDR3 protein: CASGLSGRRTEAFF
J gene: TRBJ2-1; clone size: NA; V gene: TRBV30; D gene: TRBD2; CDR3 protein: CACKRGSSYNEQFF
J gene: TRBJ2-1; clone size: NA; V gene: TRBV6-1; D gene: NA; CDR3 protein: CASSEFGQSPYNEQFF
J gene: TRBJ2-1; clone size: NA; V gene: TRBV11-2; D gene: TRBD2; CDR3 protein: CASSRSLGGASYNEQFF
J gene: TRBJ2-7; clone size: NA; V gene: TRBV5-6; D gene: NA; CDR3 protein: CASSFLFQGHHYEQYF
J gene: TRBJ1-1; clone size: few; V gene: TRBV15; D gene: NA; CDR3 protein: CATSRDRGGRGTEAFF
J gene: TRBJ1-4; clone size: NA; V gene: TRBV7-9; D gene: NA; CDR3 protein: CASSPEGEKLFF
J gene: TRBJ2-5; clone size: NA; V gene: TRBV19; D gene: NA; CDR3 protein: CASSTRTVQETQYF
J gene: TRBJ1-2; clone size: NA; V gene: TRBV9; D gene: NA; CDR3 protein: CASSVARGPNYGYTF
J gene: TRBJ1-2; clone size: NA; V gene: TRBV10-1; D gene: TRBD1; CDR3 protein: CASSGDRVEGYTF
J gene: TRBJ1-2; clone size: NA; V gene: TRBV4-2; D gene: NA; CDR3 protein: CASSQERIHNYGYTF
J gene: TRBJ2-1; clone size: NA; V gene: TRBV18; D gene: TRBD2; CDR3 protein: CASSPGLAGRGEQFF
J gene: TRBJ1-1; clone size: once; V gene: TRBV7-9; D gene: NA; CDR3 protein: CASSPVWEGAEAFF
J gene: TRBJ2-2; clone size: once; V gene: TRBV7-2; D gene: NA; CDR3 protein: CASSTRAGELFF
J gene: TRBJ2-3; clone size: NA; V gene: TRBV9; D gene: TRBD2; CDR3 protein: CASTLGLAGGTDTQYF
J gene: TRBJ1-1; clone size: once; V gene: TRBV11-3; D gene: NA; CDR3 protein: CASSFLLRGMNTEAFF
J gene: TRBJ2-3; clone size: NA; V gene: TRBV7-2; D gene: NA; CDR3 protein: CASSHYKSSTDTQYF
J gene: TRBJ1-5; clone size: NA; V gene: TRBV2; D gene: NA; CDR3 protein: CASSPESNQPQHF
J gene: TRBJ2-7; clone size: NA; V gene: TRBV7-2; D gene: TRBD2; CDR3 protein: CASSPPSGGGYEQYF
J gene: TRBJ2-7; clone size: NA; V gene: TRBV1; D gene: NA; CDR3 protein: CTSSPGTILSYEQYF
J gene: TRBJ1-4; clone size: NA; V gene: TRBV19; D gene: TRBD1; CDR3 protein: CASSIRDRGEKLFF
J gene: TRBJ1-5; clone size: few; V gene: TRBV5-1; D gene: TRBD1; CDR3 protein: CASSLGPTGDNQPQHF
J gene: TRBJ2-1; clone size: few; V gene: TRBV18; D gene: NA; CDR3 protein: CASSPGLNNEQFF
J gene: TRBJ1-6; clone size: NA; V gene: TRBV19; D gene: TRBD1; CDR3 protein: CASTAGTGVSPLHF
J gene: TRBJ1-1; clone size: NA; V gene: TRBV5-4; D gene: TRBD1; CDR3 protein: CASTQTIKTGSTEAFF
J gene: TRBJ2-3; clone size: NA; V gene: TRBV9; D gene: NA; CDR3 protein: CASSVEGGAGNTQYF
J gene: TRBJ1-5; clone size: NA; V gene: TRBV6-6; D gene: NA; CDR3 protein: CASSYSVEGYNQPQHF
J gene: TRBJ1-1; clone size: NA; V gene: TRBV12-3/TRBV12-4; D gene: NA; CDR3 protein: CASSLGGPPEAFF
J gene: TRBJ2-3; clone size: once; V gene: TRBV5-4; D gene: TRBD2; CDR3 protein: CASSKGAGGATDTQYF
J gene: TRBJ1-4; clone size: NA; V gene: TRBV5-5; D gene: NA; CDR3 protein: CASSLVTGLRKLFF
J gene: TRBJ1-2; clone size: NA; V gene: TRBV10-3; D gene: TRBD1; CDR3 protein: CAIRENRGGNYGYTF
J gene: TRBJ2-1; clone size: NA; V gene: TRBV12-5; D gene: NA; CDR3 protein: CASGIGARDEQFF
J gene: TRBJ2-7; clone size: NA; V gene: TRBV5-1; D gene: NA; CDR3 protein: CASSLVLGGYEQYF
J gene: TRBJ2-7; clone size: NA; V gene: TRBV20-1; D gene: NA; CDR3 protein: CSARFSSEQYF
J gene: TRBJ2-5; clone size: NA; V gene: TRBV27; D gene: TRBD2; CDR3 protein: CASSPGGQETQYF
J gene: TRBJ1-2; clone size: NA; V gene: TRBV6-1; D gene: NA; CDR3 protein: CASSEAWETGYGYTF
J gene: TRBJ1-3; clone size: once; V gene: TRBV13; D gene: NA; CDR3 protein: CASSSRSSGNTIYF
J gene: TRBJ2-3; clone size: once; V gene: TRBV12-5; D gene: TRBD2; CDR3 protein: CASGFSASGGADTQYF
J gene: TRBJ1-4; clone size: NA; V gene: TRBV5-6; D gene: TRBD1; CDR3 protein: CASSQGALGEKLFF
J gene: TRBJ2-5; clone size: few; V gene: TRBV3-1/TRBV3-2; D gene: NA; CDR3 protein: CASSQVEGTNLQETQYF
J gene: TRBJ2-5; clone size: NA; V gene: TRBV2; D gene: NA; CDR3 protein: CASSRRMTPGGTQYF
J gene: TRBJ2-7; clone size: NA; V gene: TRBV27; D gene: NA; CDR3 protein: CASSLQGQGYEQYF
J gene: TRBJ2-7; clone size: NA; V gene: TRBV30; D gene: NA; CDR3 protein: CACYQGYEQYF
J gene: TRBJ2-7; clone size: NA; V gene: TRBV2; D gene: TRBD2; CDR3 protein: CASSSRLAGGLTYEQYF
J gene: TRBJ2-2; clone size: few; V gene: TRBV10-3; D gene: TRBD2; CDR3 protein: CAISPRTSDSTGELFF
J gene: TRBJ1-5; clone size: NA; V gene: TRBV10-3; D gene: NA; CDR3 protein: CAISNRGMDQPQHF
J gene: TRBJ2-1; clone size: NA; V gene: TRBV5-1; D gene: TRBD2; CDR3 protein: CASAMGLAEYNEQFF
J gene: TRBJ1-6; clone size: NA; V gene: TRBV6-5; D gene: NA; CDR3 protein: CASSPNYNSPLHF
J gene: TRBJ2-1; clone size: NA; V gene: TRBV21-1; D gene: NA; CDR3 protein: CASSSSGQGAHEQFF
J gene: TRBJ1-1; clone size: NA; V gene: TRBV6-5; D gene: NA; CDR3 protein: CASSYQATTNTEAFF